This record looks at one T cell receptor beta chain sequence and its context. Antigen specificity is unknown. Only in-frame clones appear in the TCRdb table, and some are missing; sequencing was by immunoSEQ multiplex PCR. The sample contains about 96,000 clones, 92% of which appear only once. The entry originates in a study of graft-versus-host responses after intestinal transplantation. For the study at large: The transplants performed in recipients were multivisceral, liver-intestinal, or isolated intestinal. Among the recipients, all got anti-thymocyte globulin induction and then tacrolimus and steroids for 3 to 4 years. Broader study findings: Among recipient marrow samples, GvH clones were found; some appeared first in ileum or blood. Declines in HvG clones occurring early post-transplant were associated with peak circulating GvH clone levels.

CDR1 is SGHTA, CDR2 FQGNSA, per germline. V was clipped by 5 bases and J by 4 bases, with 8 bases between them. The CDR3 runs 12 residues. The receptor was isolated from a human donor who received an intestinal transplant. The chain is built from TRBV7-2 and TRBJ2-5; D call uncertain. Sequenced material: unstimulated CD4+ T cells sorted from spleen or lymph node cells, taken before intestinal transplant. This CDR3 is CASSLNPETQYF. The CDR3 nucleotides read TGTGCCAGCAGCCTAAACCCAGAGACCCAGTACTTC. Complete variable domain (other parts from reference TRBV7-2 and TRBJ2-5): GAGVSQSPSNKVTEKGKDVELRCDPISGHTALYWYRQSLGQGLEFLIYFQGNSAPDKSGLPSDRFSAERTGGSVSTLTIQRTQQEDSAVYLCASSLNPETQYFGPGTRLLVL.